Sequencing of this T cell receptor (beta chain) was carried out in a study of regulatory T cells in long-lasting Graves disease. Time point given: newly diagnosed GD, antithyroid drugs for less than 3 months. Researchers made the TCR library from RNA that was extracted from PBMCs. CDR1 and CDR2 (germline): SEHNR, FQNEAQ (reference sequence). The CDR3 runs to 14 residues. In regard to this clonotype: The antigen remains undetermined. A much larger clone differs by one base, so this may be a read error.

Findings and caveats of the study: Patients with persistent Graves' had lower TCR diversity than newly diagnosed patients.

CDR3-region Arm-PCR and iRepertoire HTBI primers produced the TCR beta libraries. Via MiXCR, TCRdb re-called the multiplex PCR reads, giving one row per CDR3 protein. The sample comprises 360,000 or so distinct CDR3 sequences, about 11% of which are singletons, and about 19% rests with the top ten. These same records also appear under a second study, on T cells in Graves' hyperthyroidism and ophthalmopathy. According to that study: Also found in blood were most expanded thyroid clonotypes above 0.001. From stable hyperthyroidism, ophthalmopathy was separated by a 13 V-J model.

The V and J genes are TRBV7-9 and TRBJ1-1, with unresolved D. The source of this sequence is a woman between 18 and 29 years old with Graves disease. The sample consisted of peripheral blood mononuclear cells (PBMCs), taken at new diagnosis, from a patient treated with antithyroid drugs. The CDR3 DNA is TGTGTCAGCAGCTTAATGGCAGTTAACACTGAAGCTTTCTTT. Translating it yields CVSSLMAVNTEAFF.